This T cell receptor (beta chain) was identified during a study of CD8+ T cells in alopecia areata. At the level of the study: Female C3H/HeJ mice aged about 6-10 weeks were given skin from C3H/HeJ graft donors, about 6-13 months old, that had spontaneous alopecia.

Study-wide points: Scalp lesions, especially in alopecia totalis/universalis, had higher clonality than normal scalp. TCR sharing across patients was less clear than in mice, possibly HLA-related. Sequencing of scalp tissue also captures the resident alphabeta T cells of normal skin.

This clone was detected many times. Its target is unknown. Mouse gene names and germline throughout. The read ends 4 residues shy of where the CDR3 ends; the end is completed using the germline J gene. Extracted RNA was reverse transcribed into cDNA, the sequencing template. The method was immunoSEQ multiplex PCR; TCRdb's version includes in-frame clones alone and lacks a portion of them. The profile covers 250,000 or so clones, none occurring a single time. Per the germline V gene, CDR1 is NSQYPW and CDR2 is LRSPGD (reference sequence). Unmatched junction bases numbered 3, after V lost 5 bases and J lost 1 base. This CDR3 contains 15 residues. On the basis of CD4, CD8alpha, NKG2D, NKG2ACE and other markers, pooled cutaneous lymph node cells were sorted.

The receptor was isolated from a C3H/HeJ mouse with alopecia areata. For the strain, the MHC haplotype given is H2-k. The V and J genes are TRBV1 and TRBJ2-2; 8 nucleotides align to TRBD1. Sample: CD4+ T cells sorted from a lymph node. CDR3 DNA (partial): TGCACCTGCAGTTTCGGACAGGGAAACACCGGG. Translating it yields CTCSFGQGNTG. In full, the CDR3 reads CTCSFGQGNTGQLYF.